Below, one T cell receptor (beta chain) is given with its context. CDR3 size: 14 residues. Germline-derived CDR1 and CDR2 are SGDLS and YYNGEE. Trimming took 0 bases from V and 2 from J, leaving 8 bases between them. The data stem from a study of OX40 agonist ivuxolimab in advanced cancers. Study-wide context: At doses from 0.01 to 10 mg/kg, patients were given intravenous ivuxolimab every 2 weeks. The mean age was roughly 60 years, ranging from 23 to 79, with under 90% of participants male.

Repertoires were generated with immunoSEQ multiplex PCR, while TCRdb's copy carries only in-frame clones and drops some. The table shows about 26,000 clones, with 88% occurring only once. The gene calls are TRBV9 and TRBJ1-1, with a weak D call TRBD1 (5 bases). The material sequenced was CD4+ or CD8+ T cells sorted from blood, taken in a trial of the OX40 agonist ivuxolimab. The TCR was taken from an adult with an advanced solid tumor such as melanoma, head and neck, liver or kidney cancer. In DNA form, the CDR3 reads TGTGCCAGCAGCGTAGCTGACAGTAACACTGAAGCTTTCTTT. This translates into CASSVADSNTEAFF.